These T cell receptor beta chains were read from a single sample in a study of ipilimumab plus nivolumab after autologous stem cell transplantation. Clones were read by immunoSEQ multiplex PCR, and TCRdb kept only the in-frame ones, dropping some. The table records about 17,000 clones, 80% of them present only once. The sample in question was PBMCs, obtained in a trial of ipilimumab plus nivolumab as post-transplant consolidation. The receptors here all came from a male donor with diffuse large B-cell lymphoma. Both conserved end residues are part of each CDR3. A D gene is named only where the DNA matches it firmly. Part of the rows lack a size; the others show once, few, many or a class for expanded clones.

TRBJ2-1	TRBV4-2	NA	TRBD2	TGTGCCAGCAGCCAAGGCACTAGCGGGAGCTACAATGAGCAGTTCTTC	CASSQGTSGSYNEQFF
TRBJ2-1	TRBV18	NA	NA	TGTGCCAGCTCACCGGGACTGCGAGGGAATGAGCAGTTCTTC	CASSPGLRGNEQFF
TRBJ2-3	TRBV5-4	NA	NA	TGTGCCAGCAGCACGTCCTCGGATACGCAGTATTTT	CASSTSSDTQYF
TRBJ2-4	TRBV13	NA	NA	TGTGCCAGCAGCCTGGAAGGGGAAGGCAAAAACATTCAGTACTTC	CASSLEGEGKNIQYF
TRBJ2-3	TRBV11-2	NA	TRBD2	TGTGCCAGCAGGCGAGGGGTAGCGGGGGTCACAGATACGCAGTATTTT	CASRRGVAGVTDTQYF
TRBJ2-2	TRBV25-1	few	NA	TGTGCCAGCATAGATTGGACCGGGGAGCTGTTTTTT	CASIDWTGELFF
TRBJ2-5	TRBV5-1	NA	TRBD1	TGCGCCAGCAGCTCCGGGACAGGGATAGGGGAGACCCAGTACTTC	CASSSGTGIGETQYF
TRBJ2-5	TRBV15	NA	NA	TGTGCCACCAGCAGAGATCTTGATTTCCGGCAAGAGACCCAGTACTTC	CATSRDLDFRQETQYF
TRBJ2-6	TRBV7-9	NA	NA	TGTGCCAGCAGCTTCGACACCCCTCTCGGGGCCAACGTCCTGACTTTC	CASSFDTPLGANVLTF
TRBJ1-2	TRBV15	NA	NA	TGTGCCACCAGCAGAGGGGATGACACTTATGGCTACACCTTC	CATSRGDDTYGYTF
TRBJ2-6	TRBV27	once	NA	TGTGCCAGCAGAGCAGGGGTTGGGGCCAACGTCCTGACTTTC	CASRAGVGANVLTF
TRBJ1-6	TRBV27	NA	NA	TGTGCCAGCAAGACGACAAGCAGGGGCTCCTATAATTCACCCCTCCACTTT	CASKTTSRGSYNSPLHF
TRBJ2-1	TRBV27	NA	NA	TGTGCCAGCAGCAAAAACCCCCACTTTAGCGGAGTCTCCTACAATGAGCAGTTCTTC	CASSKNPHFSGVSYNEQFF
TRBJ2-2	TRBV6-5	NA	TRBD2	TGTGCCAGCAGTTACTTCGGGGGGGGTACCGGGGAGCTGTTTTTT	CASSYFGGGTGELFF
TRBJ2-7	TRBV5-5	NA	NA	TGTGCCAGTACGACAGCCTCCTACGAGCAGTACTTC	CASTTASYEQYF
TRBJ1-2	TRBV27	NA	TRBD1	TGTGCCAGCAGTCCACAGGGCAGGGGGCCTGGCTACACCTTC	CASSPQGRGPGYTF
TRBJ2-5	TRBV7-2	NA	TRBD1	TGTGCCAGCAGCCCCCGGGACAGCCGGGCCTCAGAGACCCAGTACTTC	CASSPRDSRASETQYF
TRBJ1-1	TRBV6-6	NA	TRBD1	TGTGCCAGCAGTCCCCGACAGGGGAGGACTGAAGCTTTCTTT	CASSPRQGRTEAFF
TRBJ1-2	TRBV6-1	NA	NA	TGTGCCAGCAGTGAACAAGCGGAGTACTATGGCTACACCTTC	CASSEQAEYYGYTF
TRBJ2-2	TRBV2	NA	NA	TGTGCCAGCAAGGGACAGTCTTTTTCCCAGTCCGGGGGGCTGTTTTTT	CASKGQSFSQSGGLFF
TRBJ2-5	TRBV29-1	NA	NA	TGCAGCGTTGGGGGCGTCGGCAGCTCTGGAGGGGAGACCCAGTACTTC	CSVGGVGSSGGETQYF
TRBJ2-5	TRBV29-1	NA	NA	TGCAGCGTGCGGGACCAGCCAGAGACCCAGTACTTC	CSVRDQPETQYF
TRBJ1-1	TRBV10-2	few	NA	TGCGCCAGCAGCGACACGGGCGGCACTGAAGCTTTCTTT	CASSDTGGTEAFF
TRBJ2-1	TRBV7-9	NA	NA	TGTGCCAGCACCTGGCTTGTGTCGGGGAATTACAATGAGCAGTTCTTC	CASTWLVSGNYNEQFF
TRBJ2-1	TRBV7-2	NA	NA	TGTGCCAGCAGCTTAAGTCCACCCAATGAGCAGTTCTTC	CASSLSPPNEQFF